This note documents a single T cell receptor beta chain sequence. The J segment lost 3 bases and the V segment lost 6 bases, leaving 8 bases of the junction unmatched. The germline CDR1 and CDR2 sequences are SNHLY and FYNNEI. This CDR3 has 15 amino acids. TCRdb's table, derived via immunoSEQ multiplex PCR, lists solely in-frame clones and lacks some. The sample lists around 8,000 clones, under 80% seen once, with 50% in the top ten. The sample originates from a study of sequential checkpoint blockade in melanoma. The treatment here: randomized to nivolumab then ipilimumab (arm A) or the reverse (arm B). Live CD3+CD8+ CD19− CD56− cells were sorted from PBMCs.

The rearrangement uses TRBV2 and TRBJ1-3; 7 nucleotides line up with TRBD1. The sequencing used CD8+ T cells sorted from blood (inferred from file names), collected from a patient given nivolumab and ipilimumab in sequence. The origin of this receptor is a human patient with melanoma. Some clones in this sample may be carry-over from other donors' samples. The CDR3 DNA sequence: TGTGCCAGCAGCACGGGACAGATTTTTGGAAACACCATATATTTT. This sequence encodes CASSTGQIFGNTIYF.